This TCR beta chain is drawn from a study of blood T cell repertoires in COVID-19. Trimming removed 6 bases at V and 6 bases at J, with 21 bases between. In germline, CDR1 is MNHEY, CDR2 SVGAGI. This CDR3 comprises 15 residues. Clones were read by immunoSEQ multiplex PCR, and TCRdb kept only the in-frame ones, dropping some. The repertoire includes roughly 180,000 clones, about 86% of them detected once, and roughly 8% sits in the top ten. This clonotype was obtained from a man between 60 and 70 years old with acute or convalescent COVID-19. The V and J genes are TRBV6-5 and TRBJ2-7; D is undetermined. The sequenced sample consisted of peripheral blood. The CDR3 loop reads CASSRFPSSPLEQYF. The CDR3 region has the DNA TGTGCCAGCAGCCGTTTCCCTTCCTCCCCCCTCGAGCAGTACTTC.